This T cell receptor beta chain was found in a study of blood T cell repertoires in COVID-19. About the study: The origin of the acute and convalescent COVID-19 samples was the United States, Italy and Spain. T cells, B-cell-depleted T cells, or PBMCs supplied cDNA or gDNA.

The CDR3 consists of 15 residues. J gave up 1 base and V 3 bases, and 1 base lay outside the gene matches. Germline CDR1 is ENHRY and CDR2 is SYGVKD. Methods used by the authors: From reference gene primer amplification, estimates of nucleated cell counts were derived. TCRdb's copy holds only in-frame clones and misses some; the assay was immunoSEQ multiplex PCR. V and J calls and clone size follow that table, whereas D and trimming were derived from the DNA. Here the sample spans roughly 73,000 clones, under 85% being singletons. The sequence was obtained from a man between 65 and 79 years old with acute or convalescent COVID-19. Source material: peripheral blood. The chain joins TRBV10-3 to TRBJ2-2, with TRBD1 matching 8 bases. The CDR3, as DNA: TGTGCCATCAGTGACACAGGGGGGAACACCGGGGAGCTGTTTTTT. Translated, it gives CAISDTGGNTGELFF.